This T cell receptor (beta chain) was recovered during a study of shared clonotypes between healthy human individuals. Amplification in unsorted PBMC replicate PCRs started from 250 to 350 ng DNA, which equals 28,000 or so T cell genomes. Produced via immunoSEQ multiplex PCR; TCRdb's table is partial and in-frame only. The sample lists a few hundred thousand clones; around 77% were seen once. Trimming pared 7 bases from V and 2 bases from J, leaving 12 bases between. The CDR3 spans 13 residues. Germline V CDR1 and CDR2: MNHEY, SVGAGI. Findings and caveats of the study: The study sampled only blood, and tissue repertoires likely differ. Clonotype sharing among donors was expected to depend on sequencing depth.

Samples left unsorted employed approximately 83 million PBMCs for genomic DNA. Concerning this clone: Its target is unknown.

The TCR comes from a woman between 35 and 50 years old in good health. Some clones in this sample may be carry-over from other donors' samples. Material for sequencing was PBMCs. The chain combines TRBV6-5 with TRBJ2-7; D gene uncertain. CDR3 residues: CASISGTTYEQYF. The DNA for the CDR3 is TGTGCCAGCATTTCCGGCACCACCTACGAGCAGTACTTC.